The next 26 T cell receptor beta chains were all read from a single sample in a study of OX40 agonist ivuxolimab in advanced cancers. Method: immunoSEQ multiplex PCR; TCRdb's copy keeps in-frame clones and lacks some. Counted here are more than 70,000 clones, approximately 90% occurring once; the ten biggest clones make up roughly 0.32%. Sequencing used CD4+ or CD8+ T cells sorted from blood, obtained in a trial of the OX40 agonist ivuxolimab. Source of these receptors: an adult with an advanced solid tumor such as melanoma, head and neck, liver or kidney cancer.

This chain uses TRBV7-9 with TRBJ2-1; D may be TRBD1 (6 bases). Deletions cut 9 bases from V and 0 bases from J, with 12 bases between. Germline lookup yields CDR1 SEHNR and CDR2 FQNEAQ (reference sequence). This CDR3 is 14 amino acids long. CDR3 sequence (DNA): TGTGCCAGAGGGGGTATCAGCTCCTACAATGAGCAGTTCTTC. Its protein product is CARGGISSYNEQFF.

This chain links TRBV20-1 with TRBJ2-7, with 7 bases lining up with TRBD1. The CDR3 loop spans 11 amino acids. From germline, CDR1 is DFQATT and CDR2 SNEGSKA (reference sequence). V was clipped by 6 bases and J by 7 bases; unmatched bases: 6. The CDR3 region is CSAGQPGEQYF. The CDR3 DNA sequence: TGCAGTGCGGGACAGCCCGGAGAGCAGTACTTC.

This rearrangement joins TRBV4-1 to TRBJ2-7; TRBD1 aligns across 10 bases. With 1 base clipped from V and 6 bases from J, the junction kept 3 bases outside the gene matches. The CDR3 consists of 14 residues. CDR1 is MGHRA, CDR2 YSYEKL, per germline. CDR3 bases: TGCGCCAGCAGCCAAGGACAGGGGGCGCGCGAGCAGTACTTC. This translates into CASSQGQGAREQYF.

This chain links TRBV28 with TRBJ1-5; perhaps TRBD1 as D (6 bases). Germline-derived CDR1 and CDR2 are MDHEN and SYDVKM. V lost 10 bases to trimming and J lost 2 bases, with 15 bases between them. This CDR3 contains 14 residues. Here the CDR3 reads CAIRGGAGNQPQHF. CDR3 DNA: TGTGCCATCCGGGGGGGCGCGGGCAATCAGCCCCAGCATTTT.

This clone was observed once. The chain employs TRBV29-1 and TRBJ2-7; D call uncertain. The CDR3 is 11 amino acids. The V end was cut by 1 base, the J end by 3 bases, with 4 bases between. CDR1 SQVTM and CDR2 ANQGSEA come from the germline V gene. Here the CDR3 DNA reads TGCAGCGTTGAAGGGTTCTACGAGCAGTACTTC. Translating gives CSVEGFYEQYF.

J is TRBJ2-7 and V is TRBV7-9, with D possibly matching TRBD2 (6 bases). Germline CDR1 SEHNR, CDR2 FQNEAQ (reference sequence). This CDR3 comprises 14 residues. V lost 3 bases to trimming and J lost 3 bases, with 12 bases between them. The CDR3 reads CASSFGGVRYEQYF. DNA for the CDR3: TGTGCCAGCAGCTTCGGGGGAGTTCGCTACGAGCAGTACTTC.

The rearrangement uses TRBV15 and TRBJ2-1; 9 bases align to TRBD1. Germline CDR1 is LNHNV and CDR2 is YYDKDF (reference sequence). Trimming took 5 bases from V and 3 from J; bases not matched to a gene: 5. The CDR3 is made up of 15 amino acids. The CDR3 is CATSDRDRDYNEQFF. The DNA for the CDR3 is TGTGCCACCAGCGACCGGGACAGGGACTACAATGAGCAGTTCTTC.

The chain joins TRBV2 to TRBJ1-6; D might be TRBD1 (5 bases). The V end was cut by 6 bases, the J end by 7 bases, with 13 bases between. Per the germline V gene, CDR1 is SNHLY and CDR2 is FYNNEI. There are 14 residues in the CDR3. The CDR3 loop is CASRDGDWNSPLHF. In DNA form, the CDR3 reads TGTGCCAGCAGAGACGGGGACTGGAATTCACCCCTCCACTTT.

The rearrangement links TRBV11-2 to TRBJ2-5; D ambiguous. There are 14 residues in the CDR3. Germline V gives CDR1 SGHAT, CDR2 FQNNGV. V was pared by 0 bases and J by 2 bases, with 7 bases between. The CDR3 protein is CASSLDLGQETQYF. As DNA, the CDR3 is TGTGCCAGCAGCTTAGATCTGGGACAAGAGACCCAGTACTTC.

The chain links TRBV6-1 to TRBJ2-1, with 9 bases matching TRBD2. This CDR3 is built from 18 residues. Unmatched junction bases numbered 6, after V lost 0 bases and J lost 0 bases. Germline CDR1 is MNHNS and CDR2 is SASEGT. DNA of the CDR3: TGTGCCAGCAGTGAAGCCGCGCTAGCGGGATTCTCCTACAATGAGCAGTTCTTC. This gives the protein CASSEAALAGFSYNEQFF.

The V gene is TRBV7-3, the J gene TRBJ2-7; TRBD2 agrees at 7 bases. V shed 1 base and J 7 bases; nucleotides not matched to a gene: 4. The CDR3 contains 13 residues. Germline lookup yields CDR1 SGHTA and CDR2 FQGTGA. This CDR3 reads CASSLRQGGEQYF. The CDR3 nucleotides read TGTGCCAGCAGCTTAAGGCAGGGAGGGGAGCAGTACTTC.

The chain uses TRBV2 and TRBJ2-2; the D is unclear. This CDR3 comprises 12 residues. The V end lost 5 bases, the J end lost 8 bases, and 9 bases lay between the germline ends. Germline V CDR1 and CDR2: SNHLY, FYNNEI. The CDR3 is CASSKPTGELFF. The CDR3 DNA follows: TGTGCCAGCAGTAAGCCCACGGGGGAGCTGTTTTTT.

The chain employs TRBV5-1 and TRBJ2-1, with TRBD2 matching 11 bases. There are 15 residues in the CDR3. The germline V gene encodes CDR1 SGHRS and CDR2 YFSETQ. The V and J ends lost 4 bases and 7 bases, in that order; junction bases with no gene match: 7. This CDR3 is CASSPTSGSSNEQFF. The CDR3 bases are TGCGCCAGCAGCCCAACTAGCGGGAGTAGTAATGAGCAGTTCTTC. Drawing the rest from reference TRBV5-1 and TRBJ2-1, the complete variable domain is KAGVTQTPRYLIKTRGQQVTLSCSPISGHRSVSWYQQTPGQGLQFLFEYFSETQRNKGNFPGRFSGRQFSNSRSEMNVSTLELGDSALYLCASSPTSGSSNEQFFGPGTRLTVL.

In its sample, this clone was seen once. This chain uses TRBV18 with TRBJ2-5, with 8 positions matching TRBD1. The CDR3 runs to 14 residues. Germline CDR1 KGHSH, CDR2 LQKENI. The ends lost 4 bases at V and 4 bases at J; junction bases unmatched: 5. CDR3 in amino acids: CASSQRGTGETQYF. The CDR3 nucleotides read TGTGCCAGCTCACAAAGGGGGACAGGAGAGACCCAGTACTTC.

The chain has TRBV9 and TRBJ2-5; tentative D call: TRBD1 (6 bases). CDR1 SGDLS and CDR2 YYNGEE come from the germline V gene. The CDR3 has 15 residues. Trimming removed 0 bases at V and 0 bases at J, with 9 bases between. The CDR3 nucleotides are TGTGCCAGCAGCGTAGATCAGGGGTACCAAGAGACCCAGTACTTC. This codes for CASSVDQGYQETQYF.

The chain combines TRBV2 with TRBJ1-4; D unclear. Germline CDR1 and CDR2: SNHLY and FYNNEI. The V end was cut by 3 bases, the J end by 11 bases, with 13 bases between. CDR3 length: 13 amino acids. The CDR3 nucleotides are TGTGCCAGCAGTGATTACATGTACGGGAAACTGTTTTTT. Translated: CASSDYMYGKLFF.

This sequence joins TRBV5-5 and TRBJ2-6; D possibly matches TRBD1 or TRBD2 (6 bases each). CDR1 is SGHKS, CDR2 YYEKEE, per germline (reference sequence). The CDR3 has 16 residues. The ends were cut back, 1 base at V and 0 bases at J, with 8 bases in the middle. CDR3 nucleotides: TGTGCCAGCAGCTTGCGGGGGCCCTCTGGGGCCAACGTCCTGACTTTC. This codes for CASSLRGPSGANVLTF.

V gene TRBV19 combines with J gene TRBJ2-3; the D gene could be TRBD1 or TRBD2 (6 bases each). The ends were cut back, 1 base at V and 5 bases at J, with 13 bases in the middle. This CDR3 is 15 amino acids long. The germline gives CDR1 LNHDA, CDR2 SQIVND (reference sequence). The CDR3: CASSIVGGPGDTQYF. The CDR3 DNA sequence: TGTGCCAGTAGTATAGTTGGGGGGCCGGGAGATACGCAGTATTTT. Full variable domain (remainder filled in from reference TRBV19 and TRBJ2-3): DGGITQSPKYLFRKEGQNVTLSCEQNLNHDAMYWYRQDPGQGLRLIYYSQIVNDFQKGDIAEGYSVSREKKESFPLTVTSAQKNPTAFYLCASSIVGGPGDTQYFGPGTRLTVL.

In its sample, this clone was seen once. The CDR3 bases are TGTGCCAGTAGTGGTGTCGATAGGGCCAACGTCCTGACTTTC. Translated, it gives CASSGVDRANVLTF. The V gene is TRBV19, the J gene TRBJ2-6; D unclear. This CDR3 contains 14 residues. Germline V CDR1 and CDR2: LNHDA, SQIVND (reference sequence). Trimming removed 5 bases at V and 5 bases at J, with 10 bases between.

The chain is built from TRBV6-6 and TRBJ2-4, with D uncertain. Trimming left V 7 bases short and J 0 bases short, with 10 bases between. Germline V gene sequence: CDR1 MNHNY, CDR2 SVGAGI (reference sequence). This CDR3 has 14 residues. The CDR3 coding sequence is TGTGCCAGCATTCAAACGATAGCCAAAAACATTCAGTACTTC. Its protein is CASIQTIAKNIQYF.

J is TRBJ2-1 and V is TRBV5-4, with 10 bases matching TRBD1. CDR3 length equals 15 residues. Germline assignment: CDR1 SGHNT and CDR2 YYREEE (reference sequence). With V trimmed by 6 bases and J by 4 bases, 7 bases remained unmatched. The CDR3 sequence: CASIKDRGQYNEQFF. CDR3 nucleotide sequence: TGTGCCAGCATCAAAGACAGGGGGCAGTACAATGAGCAGTTCTTC.

V gene TRBV7-9 combines with J gene TRBJ2-1; 7 nucleotides match TRBD2. Per the germline V gene, CDR1 is SEHNR and CDR2 is FQNEAQ (reference sequence). The trim removed 5 bases at V and 9 bases at J, leaving 22 bases unmatched. This CDR3 spans 18 amino acids. As DNA, the CDR3 is TGTGCCAGCAGCCATTTCCGTCTAGCGGAGCTCCGCCGGGGTGAGCAGTTCTTC. It specifies CASSHFRLAELRRGEQFF.

The chain couples TRBV19 to TRBJ1-1; 7 positions agree with TRBD1. The CDR3 totals 14 residues. The germline V gene encodes CDR1 LNHDA and CDR2 SQIVND (reference sequence). V shed 4 bases, J shed 6 bases, and the junction held 8 bases outside the gene matches. DNA for the CDR3: TGTGCCAGTAGTACAGAGACAGGGCGGTCTGAAGCTTTCTTT. This gives the protein CASSTETGRSEAFF.

The V and J genes are TRBV18 and TRBJ1-3; no clear D gene. The CDR3 has 14 residues. The germline V gene encodes CDR1 KGHSH and CDR2 LQKENI. Trimming shortened V by 3 bases and J by 0 bases, and 6 bases separated the two germline ends. The CDR3 is CASSPSNSGNTIYF. Here the CDR3 DNA reads TGTGCCAGCTCACCCTCAAACTCTGGAAACACCATATATTTT.

The V gene is TRBV6-1, the J gene TRBJ1-3; perhaps TRBD1 as D (5 bases). CDR1 is MNHNS, CDR2 SASEGT, per germline. Trimming removed 2 bases from V and 0 bases from J, with 14 bases in between. The CDR3 loop spans 17 amino acids. CDR3 nucleotide sequence: TGTGCCAGCAGTGAAATAGGGACCGCCAGCTCTGGAAACACCATATATTTT. Translating it yields CASSEIGTASSGNTIYF.

The rearrangement uses TRBV7-9 and TRBJ2-2; TRBD2 matches 10 bases. V shed 1 base and J 1 base; nucleotides not matched to a gene: 0. Germline V gives CDR1 SEHNR, CDR2 FQNEAQ (reference sequence). The CDR3 consists of 16 residues. The CDR3 coding sequence is TGTGCCAGCAGCTTAGGGACTAGCGGGAACACCGGGGAGCTGTTTTTT. Amino acids: CASSLGTSGNTGELFF.